This TCR beta chain is from a study of CD8 T cells in ankylosing spondylitis. Deletions cut 2 bases from V and 7 bases from J, with 13 bases between. Looked up from germline, CDR1 is SGHKS and CDR2 is YYEKEE (reference sequence). The CDR3 has 14 residues. TCRdb called the 5' RACE reads again in MiXCR, with one record for every CDR3 protein. The sample includes about 250,000 distinct CDR3 sequences, more than 25% of them seen just once. The sample consisted of blood, either unsorted or a sorted T cell fraction (not recorded which). The chain employs TRBV5-5 and TRBJ2-4, with D maybe TRBD1 (6 bases). This TCR was sampled from a male donor with ankylosing spondylitis or in good health (not recorded which). This CDR3 reads CASSFLGGWNIQYF. The CDR3 nucleotides are TGTGCCAGCAGCTTCTTAGGGGGATGGAACATTCAGTACTTC.